This T cell receptor (beta chain) was sequenced during a study of cytotoxic CD8 clonotypes in ibrutinib-treated CLL. Frozen-stored PBMCs produced about 2 micrograms of genomic DNA for TCR beta libraries. The method was immunoSEQ multiplex PCR; TCRdb's version includes in-frame clones alone and lacks a portion of them. In the table there are 110,000 to 150,000 clones, roughly three quarters of which are singletons. This clone has just a few counts. Its target is not known. Points from the study as a whole: Elevated clonality accompanied ibrutinib response, with a return toward baseline values at progression. There were few public clonotypes, and on treatment they contracted or stayed stable.

V was pared by 6 bases and J by 4 bases, with 0 bases of the junction left unmatched. Germline V gives CDR1 MNHEY, CDR2 SVGAGI. The CDR3 runs to 11 residues. Sequencing was performed on PBMCs, taken after 24 months of ibrutinib treatment. The clonotype comes from a human donor with chronic lymphocytic leukemia. This chain joins TRBV6-5 and TRBJ2-7; the match to TRBD1 covers 7 bases. CDR3 nucleotides: TGTGCCAGCAGACAGGGGTACGAGCAGTACTTC. Translating gives CASRQGYEQYF.